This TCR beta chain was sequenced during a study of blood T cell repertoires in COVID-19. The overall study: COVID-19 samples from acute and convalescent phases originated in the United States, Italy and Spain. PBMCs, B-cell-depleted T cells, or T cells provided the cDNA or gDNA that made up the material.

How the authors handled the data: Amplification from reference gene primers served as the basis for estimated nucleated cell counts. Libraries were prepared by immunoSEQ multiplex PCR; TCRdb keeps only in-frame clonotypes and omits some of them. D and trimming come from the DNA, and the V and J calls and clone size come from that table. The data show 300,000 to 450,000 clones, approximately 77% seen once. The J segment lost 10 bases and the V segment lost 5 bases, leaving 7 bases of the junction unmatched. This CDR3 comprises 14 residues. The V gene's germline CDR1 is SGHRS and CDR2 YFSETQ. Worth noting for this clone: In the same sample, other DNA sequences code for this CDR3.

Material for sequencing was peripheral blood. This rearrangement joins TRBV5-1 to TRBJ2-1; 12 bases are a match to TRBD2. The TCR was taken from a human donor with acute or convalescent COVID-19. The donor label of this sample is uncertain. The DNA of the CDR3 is TGCGCCAGCAGTCTCCTAGCGGGGGGGCGGGAGCAGTTCTTC. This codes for CASSLLAGGREQFF.